These 16 T cell receptor beta chains share one sample of origin, sequenced in a study of TIL therapy for anti-PD-1-resistant metastatic lung cancer. Sample time point: pre-treatment sample, taken before nivolumab and TIL therapy. The immunoSEQ assay was v3. The assay was immunoSEQ multiplex PCR, and TCRdb's table has in-frame clones only and misses some. The table includes tens of thousands of clones, roughly 91% detected once. The starting material was blood, obtained at baseline. The receptors shown here come from a person aged 25 to 80 with non-small cell lung cancer.

J is TRBJ2-7 and V is TRBV6-2 or TRBV6-3; 10 nucleotides align to TRBD2. After removal of 5 bases from V and 2 bases from J, the junction contained 9 bases not matched to a gene. The CDR3 length is 16 residues. CDR1 is MNHEY, CDR2 SVGEGT, per germline. CDR3 sequence reads: CASSNFLAGVAYEQYF. CDR3 coding DNA: TGTGCCAGCAGTAATTTTCTAGCGGGAGTGGCCTACGAGCAGTACTTC.

This clone was counted once. CDR3 sequence (DNA): TGTGCCAGCAGTGAATTTGGGGGGGAGGGGGAGCTGTTTTTT. It codes for CASSEFGGEGELFF. The chain recombines TRBV6-1 with TRBJ2-2; 7 bases align to TRBD2. The V segment lost 2 bases and the J segment 8 bases; nucleotides outside the gene matches: 5. CDR1 is MNHNS, CDR2 SASEGT, per germline. The CDR3 has 14 amino acids.

This clone was seen more than once but under ten times. The J gene is TRBJ2-2, the V gene TRBV7-8; D is unclear. Germline CDR1 and CDR2: SGHVS and FQNEAQ. The CDR3 is made up of 15 amino acids. Trimming removed 2 bases at V and 1 base at J, with 8 bases between. This CDR3 reads CASSLPAGNTGELFF. As DNA, the CDR3 is TGTGCCAGCAGCTTACCGGCCGGGAACACCGGGGAGCTGTTTTTT. Based on the CDR3 plus reference TRBV7-8 and TRBJ2-2, the full variable domain is GAGVSQSPRYKVAKRGQDVALRCDPISGHVSLFWYQQALGQGPEFLTYFQNEAQLDKSGLPSDRFFAERPEGSVSTLKIQRTQQEDSAVYLCASSLPAGNTGELFFGEGSRLTVL.

The CDR3: CASSRTTGTLGDNSPLHF. The DNA of the CDR3 is TGTGCCAGTAGTCGGACTACCGGGACCCTGGGGGACAATTCACCCCTCCACTTT. This rearrangement joins TRBV19 to TRBJ1-6; D is possibly TRBD1 (5 bases). V was pared by 5 bases and J by 7 bases, with 24 bases between. CDR1 LNHDA and CDR2 SQIVND come from the germline V gene (reference sequence). This CDR3 spans 18 amino acids.

The gene calls are TRBV10-1 and TRBJ1-1, with unresolved D. CDR1 is WNHNN, CDR2 SYGVQD, per germline (reference sequence). V was cut by 3 bases and J by 2 bases, with 7 bases left in between. CDR3 length equals 13 residues. This CDR3 reads CASSDKGNTEAFF. The CDR3 region has the DNA TGCGCCAGCAGTGATAAAGGAAACACTGAAGCTTTCTTT.

This chain uses TRBV27 with TRBJ2-7, with D perhaps matching TRBD2 (7 bases). Germline CDR1 and CDR2: MNHEY and SMNVEV (reference sequence). This CDR3 is 14 amino acids long. V was clipped by 8 bases and J by 2 bases, with 16 bases between them. In nucleotides, the CDR3 is TGTGCCAGCCACAGGCGGGGGCAAACCTACGAGCAGTACTTC. Its translation: CASHRRGQTYEQYF.

The chain employs TRBV5-1 and TRBJ2-3, with D perhaps TRBD2 (6 bases). This CDR3 is built from 15 residues. The V gene lost 0 bases and the J gene lost 5 bases, with 13 bases spanning the gap. Germline V CDR1 and CDR2: SGHRS, YFSETQ. The CDR3 DNA is TGCGCCAGCAGCTTGGTTAGCGGAGAAGGAGATACGCAGTATTTT. Its translation: CASSLVSGEGDTQYF.

The J gene is TRBJ2-3, the V gene TRBV14; 8 bases match TRBD1. The CDR3 covers 16 residues. Losses at the gene ends were 6 bases for V and 5 bases for J; bases not matched to a gene: 13. Per the germline V gene, CDR1 is SGHDN and CDR2 is FVKESK. CDR3 coding DNA: TGTGCCAGCAGTCTTGGGGGGACAGGTCTCAGAGATACGCAGTATTTT. The encoded protein is CASSLGGTGLRDTQYF.

This chain uses TRBV5-1 with TRBJ1-1; D unresolved. The CDR3 consists of 14 residues. With 6 bases removed from V and 3 bases from J, the gap between germline ends came to 15 bases. Germline-derived CDR1 and CDR2 are SGHRS and YFSETQ. CDR3 in amino acids: CASTNTLQDTEAFF. As DNA, the CDR3 is TGCGCCAGCACCAATACCTTACAAGACACTGAAGCTTTCTTT.

V and J are TRBV10-1 and TRBJ2-3, with D maybe TRBD1 (5 bases). The CDR3 contains 15 residues. The germline gives CDR1 WNHNN, CDR2 SYGVQD (reference sequence). Between the trimmed V and J ends, which lost 4 bases and 0 bases, there was a span of 11 bases. DNA for the CDR3: TGCGCCAGCAGTGTTAACAGGCGGAGCACAGATACGCAGTATTTT. It is translated as CASSVNRRSTDTQYF.

The genes are TRBV19 and TRBJ2-5; 8 positions agree with TRBD1. CDR3 length equals 13 residues. The V and J ends lost 8 bases and 1 base, in that order; junction bases with no gene match: 3. Germline-derived CDR1 and CDR2 are LNHDA and SQIVND (reference sequence). The CDR3 reads CASRQGPQETQYF. CDR3 nucleotide sequence: TGTGCCAGTCGACAGGGGCCCCAAGAGACCCAGTACTTC.

The V call is TRBV28, the J call TRBJ1-1; D unclear. This CDR3 comprises 15 residues. V shed 4 bases and J shed 5 bases, with 17 bases lying between them. Germline values: CDR1 MDHEN, CDR2 SYDVKM. The CDR3 DNA reads TGTGCCAGCAGTTCGTTTGGGCCCCTCAGGACTGAAGCTTTCTTT. Amino acid sequence: CASSSFGPLRTEAFF.

V gene TRBV3-1 (or the pseudogene TRBV3-2) combines with J gene TRBJ1-1, with D uncertain. Germline values: CDR1 LGHDT, CDR2 YNNKEL (reference sequence). There are 13 residues in the CDR3. V was shortened by 1 base and J by 0 bases, with 3 bases between the two germline ends. CDR3 residues: CASSQVVNTEAFF. In nucleotides, the CDR3 is TGTGCCAGCAGCCAAGTCGTGAACACTGAAGCTTTCTTT.

The chain links TRBV9 to TRBJ2-7; 9 bases align to TRBD2. The junction had 11 bases not matched to a gene; V was cut back by 1 base and J by 6 bases. Germline V CDR1 and CDR2: SGDLS, YYNGEE. The CDR3 spans 16 residues. The CDR3 DNA sequence: TGTGCCAGCAGCGTAACTCCATCGGCGGGAGGGTCCGAGCAGTACTTC. Its protein is CASSVTPSAGGSEQYF.

This sequence joins TRBV10-2 and TRBJ1-6, with no clear D. The CDR3 length is 14 residues. V was cut by 8 bases and J by 14 bases, with 22 bases left in between. The germline V gene encodes CDR1 WSHSY and CDR2 SAAADI. CDR3 loop: CASVARRGGIALHF. CDR3 nucleotide sequence: TGCGCCAGCGTTGCTCGGCGGGGTGGTATCGCCCTCCACTTT.

The V and J genes are TRBV25-1 and TRBJ2-5, with 13 bases lining up with TRBD2. This CDR3 is 17 amino acids long. The germline V gene encodes CDR1 MGHDK and CDR2 SYGVNS. After removal of 3 bases from V and 2 bases from J, the junction contained 6 bases not matched to a gene. CDR3: CASSDKLAGGLQETQYF. CDR3 sequence (DNA): TGTGCCAGCAGTGATAAACTAGCGGGGGGGCTACAAGAGACCCAGTACTTC.